One sample yielded the 8 T cell receptor beta chains listed below, sequenced in a study of blood T cell repertoires in COVID-19. Clones were sequenced by immunoSEQ multiplex PCR, and TCRdb holds only the in-frame ones, with some missing. The data hold under 400,000 clones, with about nine tenths observed a single time. The sequencing sample was made of PBMCs or T cells enriched from blood (not recorded which). Every receptor here comes from a woman aged 25 to 39 who had been exposed to COVID-19.

The chain joins TRBV7-6 to TRBJ2-7, with D perhaps TRBD2 (6 bases). Per germline, CDR1 SGHVS and CDR2 FNYEAQ. Between the trimmed V and J ends, which lost 5 bases and 0 bases, there was a span of 11 bases. The CDR3 sequence is 14 residues long. CDR3 sequence reads: CASSPPGGSYEQYF. CDR3 bases: TGTGCCAGCAGCCCCCCCGGGGGCTCCTACGAGCAGTACTTC.

Only one count was recorded for this clone. The chain links TRBV5-1 to TRBJ1-3; maybe TRBD1 (6 bases). V was clipped by 8 bases and J by 0 bases, with 12 bases between them. Germline values: CDR1 SGHRS, CDR2 YFSETQ. The CDR3 has 14 amino acids. CDR3 loop: CASHPTGSGNTIYF. Here the CDR3 DNA reads TGCGCCAGTCACCCGACAGGCTCTGGAAACACCATATATTTT.

This chain links TRBV3-1 (or the pseudogene TRBV3-2) with TRBJ2-6; the match to TRBD1 covers 7 bases. V was clipped by 0 bases and J by 0 bases; unmatched bases: 8. The CDR3 has 19 amino acids. Germline V CDR1 and CDR2: LGHDT, YNNKEL (reference sequence). This CDR3 reads CASSQDLGQSFSGANVLTF. In nucleotides, the CDR3 is TGTGCCAGCAGCCAAGATTTGGGACAGAGTTTCTCTGGGGCCAACGTCCTGACTTTC.

This clone was counted once. The chain combines TRBV11-3 with TRBJ2-1, with 8 bases aligning to TRBD2. Unmatched junction bases numbered 12, after V lost 0 bases and J lost 5 bases. Germline values: CDR1 SGHNT, CDR2 YENEEA. The CDR3 runs to 18 residues. The CDR3 sequence: CASSLEGLGGLRHNEQFF. The CDR3 DNA is TGTGCCAGCAGCTTAGAGGGACTAGGAGGATTACGGCACAATGAGCAGTTCTTC.

This clone was seen a few times. V and J are TRBV5-1 and TRBJ1-5; TRBD1 is a possible D gene (6 bases). The CDR3 is made up of 14 amino acids. Trimming took off 1 base at V and 3 bases at J, with 8 bases between the two ends. Germline V gene sequence: CDR1 SGHRS, CDR2 YFSETQ. The chain's CDR3 is CASSLSGDNQPQHF. The CDR3 DNA is TGCGCCAGCAGCTTGTCAGGGGACAATCAGCCCCAGCATTTT.

The gene calls are TRBV7-9 and TRBJ2-2; D might be TRBD2 (6 bases). The V gene lost 4 bases and the J gene lost 6 bases, with 12 bases spanning the gap. The CDR3 covers 14 residues. From germline, CDR1 is SEHNR and CDR2 FQNEAQ (reference sequence). CDR3 region: CASSYGGVPGELFF. The CDR3 region has the DNA TGTGCCAGCAGCTACGGAGGGGTACCCGGGGAGCTGTTTTTT.

This clone was detected a few times. The chain couples TRBV18 to TRBJ1-3, with a weak D call TRBD1 (6 bases). This CDR3 is 15 amino acids long. The germline CDR1 and CDR2 sequences are KGHSH and LQKENI. V was cut by 2 bases and J by 3 bases, with 11 bases left in between. CDR3 sequence reads: CASSPNPDSGNTIYF. The DNA of the CDR3 is TGTGCCAGCTCACCAAATCCGGACAGTGGAAACACCATATATTTT.

V and J are TRBV8-1 and TRBJ2-3; the table gives TRBD1 as D, unverified against the DNA. TRBV8-1 is tagged as a pseudogene. The CDR3 is 18 residues long. CDR3 coding DNA: TGTGGCAGTGCATCCGCAGCCCTGTATTCGGGACAGACAGATACGCAGTATTTT. Protein: CGSASAALYSGQTDTQYF.